Listed below are T cell receptor beta chains from one sample, sequenced in a study of T cell changes during pregnancy in multiple sclerosis. Method: immunoSEQ multiplex PCR; TCRdb's copy keeps in-frame clones and lacks some. This repertoire shows 85,000 to 110,000 clones, approximately 90% found once; its top ten account for 0.75% to 0.95%. The source material was peripheral blood, sampled after pregnancy. These receptors were obtained from a female donor with multiple sclerosis, enrolled in a pregnancy study. Each CDR3 is given with its conserved first and last residue. The order of the fields is V gene, D gene, CDR3 protein. The D gene is left open where the match is weak.

TRBV2 | - | CASTRLMNTEAFF
TRBV29-1 | TRBD1 | CSVASSGTDYGYTF
TRBV7-9 | TRBD1 | CASSSGQGAYEQYF
TRBV11-3 | - | CASSLTVGQQETQYF
TRBV7-3 | - | CASSPPGGTEAFF
TRBV6-6 | TRBD1 | CASNPGQGKHSPLHF
TRBV10-3 | TRBD1 | CAISDPAEGRGTDTQYF
TRBV27 | - | CASSLVSYNEQFF
TRBV2 | TRBD1 | CASSERNRGQSGRQRGEQYF
TRBV19 | TRBD2 | CASSIAPGTRAYEQYF
TRBV6-1 | - | CASSLPLVAGDTQYF
TRBV7-7 | TRBD2 | CASSSGTSGRNEQFF
TRBV20-1 | - | CSARDEDEAFF
TRBV19 | - | CATRVGLYEQYF
TRBV7-8 | - | CASSLELSTGYNEQFF
TRBV4-1 | - | CATSAKGPRGSPLHF
TRBV13 | TRBD2 | CASSLEPSGLYNEQFF
TRBV19 | - | CASSIDTRSSYEQYF
TRBV6-1 | TRBD1 | CASRTGSRTYEQYF
TRBV6-6 | - | CASRYQGSGANVLTF
TRBV5-4 | TRBD2 | CASSNGLAGTISYEQYF
TRBV19 | - | CASSIVGVSTEAFF
TRBV6-4 | - | CASSDNAGGDSPLHF
TRBV10-2 | TRBD2 | CASSSRLAGGGTGELFF
TRBV2 | - | CASSEGGTNAYEQYF
TRBV15 | - | CATSPQFRVNTEAFF
TRBV4-3 | - | CASSQERGRSTEAFF
TRBV1 | - | CTSSQEGDRGLDQPQHF
TRBV7-2 | TRBD1 | CASSESTGAYEQYF
TRBV19 | - | CASSIWARGKNTEAFF
TRBV19 | - | CASGPGAHSYEQYF
TRBV28 | TRBD2 | CASSLTSLSYNEQFF
TRBV27 | - | CASSLYQNEKLFF
TRBV15 | - | CATSRGRPGANVLTF
TRBV6-1 | TRBD1 | CASGGTGGADTQYF
TRBV28 | TRBD1 | CASSLGTGGVETQYF